The rows below give T cell receptor beta chains drawn from one sample of a study of regulatory T cells in long-lasting Graves disease. A single record per CDR3 protein comes from TCRdb applying MiXCR to the multiplex PCR reads. The sample gives 520,000 or so distinct CDR3 sequences, 12% of which show up once; approximately 9.6% is in the top ten. This sample also belongs to another study, concerning T cells in Graves' hyperthyroidism and ophthalmopathy.

The sample consisted of peripheral blood mononuclear cells (PBMCs), taken at new diagnosis, from a patient treated with antithyroid drugs. The receptor source for this set is a woman aged 25 to 39 with Graves disease. Both conserved end residues are part of each CDR3. Each record gives: D gene, V gene, J gene, clone size, CDR3 DNA, CDR3 protein. D genes are given only for firm matches. Clone size is given as how often the clone was seen (once, few, many) or a class if it is expanded.

>.|TRBV7-2|TRBJ2-5|few
TGTACCAGCAGCCGGTCAGACGGAGAGACCCAGTACTTC
CTSSRSDGETQYF
>TRBD1|TRBV7-2|TRBJ1-6|many
TGTGCCAGCAAAACCGGGACAGGTGATTCACCCCTCCACTTT
CASKTGTGDSPLHF
>.|TRBV6-1|TRBJ1-2|many
TGTGCCAGCAGGCTGGCTCCCCTGACGATCATATATGGCTACACCTTC
CASRLAPLTIIYGYTF
>TRBD1|TRBV6-1|TRBJ1-5|few
TGTGCCAGCAGCGCCCCAGGGGGGGTGTCCCAGCATTTT
CASSAPGGVSQHF
>.|TRBV2|TRBJ1-1|many
TGTGCCAGCCGTACCGACAGAATCGGCACTGAAGCTTTCTTT
CASRTDRIGTEAFF
>.|TRBV19|TRBJ2-3|few
TGTGCCAGTAGTAAGGGGGCGGGAACGGGCACAGATACGCAGTATTTT
CASSKGAGTGTDTQYF
>TRBD1|TRBV5-1|TRBJ2-3|many
TGCGCCAGCAGCTTGGCCAGGGGGCGAGATACGCAGTATTTT
CASSLARGRDTQYF
>.|TRBV20-1|TRBJ1-1|many
TGCAGTGCTAGAGGTTTTGGCGGGGACTCTGACACTGAAGCTTTCTTT
CSARGFGGDSDTEAFF
>.|TRBV11-2|TRBJ2-1|many
TGTGCCAGCAGCCCGAGCCGGGATGAGCAGTTCTTC
CASSPSRDEQFF
>.|TRBV4-3|TRBJ1-1|few
TGCGCCAGCAGCCAAGACCCGGGCGGGGACACTGAAGCTTTCTTT
CASSQDPGGDTEAFF
>TRBD2|TRBV10-3|TRBJ2-1|many
TGTGCCATCTCCGGGACTAGCATCTACAATGAGCAGTTCTTC
CAISGTSIYNEQFF
>.|TRBV12-3/TRBV12-4|TRBJ1-6|many
TGTGCCAGCAGTTTAGCGGAGACACTGGATTCACCCCTCCACTTT
CASSLAETLDSPLHF
>.|TRBV5-1|TRBJ2-6|many
TGCGCCAGCAGCTTGGACAGGGCCAACGTCCTGACTTTC
CASSLDRANVLTF
>.|TRBV4-3|TRBJ2-1|many
TGCGCCAGCAGCCAGTACCCTAGCATAGAGTCCTACAATGAGCAGTTCTTC
CASSQYPSIESYNEQFF